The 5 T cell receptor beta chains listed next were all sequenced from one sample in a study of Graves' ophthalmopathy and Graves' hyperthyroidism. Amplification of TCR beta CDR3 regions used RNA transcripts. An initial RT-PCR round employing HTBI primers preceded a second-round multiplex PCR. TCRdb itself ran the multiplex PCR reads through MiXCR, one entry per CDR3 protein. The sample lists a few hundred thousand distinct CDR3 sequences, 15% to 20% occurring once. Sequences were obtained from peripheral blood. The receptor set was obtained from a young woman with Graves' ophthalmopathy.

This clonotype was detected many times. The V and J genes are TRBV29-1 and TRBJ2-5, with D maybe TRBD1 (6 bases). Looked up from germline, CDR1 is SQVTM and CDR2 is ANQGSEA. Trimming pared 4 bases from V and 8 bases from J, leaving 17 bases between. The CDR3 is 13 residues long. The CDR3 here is CSVGGQRPATQYF. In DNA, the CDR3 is TGCAGCGTTGGAGGACAGCGGCCCGCCACCCAGTACTTC.

CDR3 in DNA: TGTGCCAGCAGCCGGGGGGGACTGCGCACCGGGGAGCTGTTTTTT. It specifies CASSRGGLRTGELFF. The rearrangement links TRBV3-1 to TRBJ2-2; 7 bases fit TRBD2. CDR1 and CDR2 (germline): LGHDT, YNNKEL (reference sequence). V was pared by 4 bases and J by 4 bases, with 6 bases of the junction left unmatched. This CDR3 comprises 15 residues.

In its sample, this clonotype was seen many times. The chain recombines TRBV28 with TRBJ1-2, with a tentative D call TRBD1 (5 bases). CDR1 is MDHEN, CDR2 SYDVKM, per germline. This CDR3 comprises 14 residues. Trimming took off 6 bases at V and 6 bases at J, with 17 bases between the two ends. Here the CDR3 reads CASSSLSQGHGYTF. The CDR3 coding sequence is TGTGCCAGCAGCTCGCTTTCCCAGGGCCATGGCTACACCTTC.

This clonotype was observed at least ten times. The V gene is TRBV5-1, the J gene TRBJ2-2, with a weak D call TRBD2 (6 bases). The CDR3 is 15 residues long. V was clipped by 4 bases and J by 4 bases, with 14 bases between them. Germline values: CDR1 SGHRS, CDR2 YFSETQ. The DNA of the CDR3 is TGCGCCAGCAGCCGGTCGACTAGTCCCACCGGGGAGCTGTTTTTT. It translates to CASSRSTSPTGELFF.

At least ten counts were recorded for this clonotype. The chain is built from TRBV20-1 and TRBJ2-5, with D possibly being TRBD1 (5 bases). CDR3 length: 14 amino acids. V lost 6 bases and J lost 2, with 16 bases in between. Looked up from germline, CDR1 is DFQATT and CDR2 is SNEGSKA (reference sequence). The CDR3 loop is CSADPNAGQETQYF. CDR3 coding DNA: TGCAGTGCCGACCCAAACGCAGGGCAAGAGACCCAGTACTTC.